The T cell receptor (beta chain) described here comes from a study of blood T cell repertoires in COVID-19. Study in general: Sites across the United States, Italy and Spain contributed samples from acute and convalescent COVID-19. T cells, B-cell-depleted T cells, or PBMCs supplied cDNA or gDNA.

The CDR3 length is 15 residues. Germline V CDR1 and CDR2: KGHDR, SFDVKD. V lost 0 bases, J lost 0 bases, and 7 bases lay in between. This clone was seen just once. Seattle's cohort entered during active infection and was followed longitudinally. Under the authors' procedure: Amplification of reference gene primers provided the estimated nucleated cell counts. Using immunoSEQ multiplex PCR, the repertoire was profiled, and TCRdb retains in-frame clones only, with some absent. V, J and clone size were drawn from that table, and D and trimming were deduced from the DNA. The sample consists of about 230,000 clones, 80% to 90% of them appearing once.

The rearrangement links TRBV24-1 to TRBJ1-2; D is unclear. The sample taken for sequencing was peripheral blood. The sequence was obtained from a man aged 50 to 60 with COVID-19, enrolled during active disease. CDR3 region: CATSDLQAANYGYTF. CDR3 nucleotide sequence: TGTGCCACCAGTGATTTGCAGGCAGCTAACTATGGCTACACCTTC.